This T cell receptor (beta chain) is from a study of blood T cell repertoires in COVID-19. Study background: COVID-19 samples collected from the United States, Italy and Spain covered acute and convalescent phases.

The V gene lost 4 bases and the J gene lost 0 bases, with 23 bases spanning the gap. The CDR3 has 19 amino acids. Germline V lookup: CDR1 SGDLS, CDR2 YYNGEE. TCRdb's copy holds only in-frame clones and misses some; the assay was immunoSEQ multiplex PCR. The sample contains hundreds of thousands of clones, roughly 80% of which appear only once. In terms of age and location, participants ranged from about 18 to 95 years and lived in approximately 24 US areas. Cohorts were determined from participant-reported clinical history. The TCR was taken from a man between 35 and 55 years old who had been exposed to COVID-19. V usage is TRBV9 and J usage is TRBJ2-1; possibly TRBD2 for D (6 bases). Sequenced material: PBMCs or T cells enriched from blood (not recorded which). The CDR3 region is CASSITAAGVGSSYNEQFF. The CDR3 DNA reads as TGTGCCAGCAGCATCACCGCCGCGGGCGTCGGGAGCTCCTACAATGAGCAGTTCTTC.